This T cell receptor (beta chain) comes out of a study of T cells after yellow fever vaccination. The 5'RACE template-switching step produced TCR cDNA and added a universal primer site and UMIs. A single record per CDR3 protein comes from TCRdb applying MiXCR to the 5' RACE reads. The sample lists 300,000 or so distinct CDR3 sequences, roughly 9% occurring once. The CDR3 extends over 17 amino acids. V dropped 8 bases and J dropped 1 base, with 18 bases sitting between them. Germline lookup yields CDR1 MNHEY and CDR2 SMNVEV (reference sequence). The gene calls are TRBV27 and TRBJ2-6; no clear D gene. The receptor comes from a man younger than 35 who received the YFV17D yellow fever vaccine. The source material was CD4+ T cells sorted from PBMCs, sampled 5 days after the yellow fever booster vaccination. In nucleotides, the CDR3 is TGTGCCAGCCGGGCCTTTCCGACGGGTTCTGGGGCCAACGTCCTGACTTTC. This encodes CASRAFPTGSGANVLTF.